This T cell receptor (beta chain) was recovered during a study of blood T cell repertoires in COVID-19. Looking at the study overall: Samples representing acute and convalescent COVID-19 were sourced from the United States, Italy and Spain. T cells, B-cell-depleted T cells, or PBMCs supplied cDNA or gDNA.

In the original analysis: Nucleated cell counts were estimated from reference gene primer amplification. Measured with immunoSEQ multiplex PCR; TCRdb has only the in-frame clones, and not every one. V, J and clone size are taken as reported in that table, and D and trimming were inferred from the DNA itself. The data show approximately 310,000 clones, 89% seen once. Germline-derived CDR1 and CDR2 are SGDLS and YYNGEE. The trim removed 4 bases at V and 8 bases at J, leaving 16 bases unmatched. The length of the CDR3 is 18 residues. Input material: PBMCs or T cells enriched from blood (not recorded which). The receptor's source is a man in his 60s who had recovered from COVID-19. The gene calls are TRBV9 and TRBJ1-6; 9 bases align to TRBD1. CDR3 amino acids: CASSSGQGSTLRYSPLHF. The DNA of the CDR3 is TGTGCCAGCAGCTCGGGACAGGGTTCGACCCTGAGGTATTCACCCCTCCACTTT.